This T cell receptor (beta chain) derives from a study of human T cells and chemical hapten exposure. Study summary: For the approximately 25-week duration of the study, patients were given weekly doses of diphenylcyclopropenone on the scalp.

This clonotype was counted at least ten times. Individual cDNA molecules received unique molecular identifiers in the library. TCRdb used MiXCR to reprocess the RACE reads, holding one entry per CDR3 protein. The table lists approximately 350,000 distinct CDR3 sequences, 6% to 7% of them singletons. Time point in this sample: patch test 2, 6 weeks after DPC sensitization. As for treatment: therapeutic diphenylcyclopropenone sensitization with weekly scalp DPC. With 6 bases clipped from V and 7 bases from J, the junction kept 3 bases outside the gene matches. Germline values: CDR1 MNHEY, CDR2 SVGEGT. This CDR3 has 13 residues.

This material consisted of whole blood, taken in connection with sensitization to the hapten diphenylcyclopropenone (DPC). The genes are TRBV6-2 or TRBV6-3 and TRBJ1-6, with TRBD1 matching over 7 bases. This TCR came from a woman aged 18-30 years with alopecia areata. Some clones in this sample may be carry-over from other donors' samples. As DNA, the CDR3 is TGTGCCAGCAGACAGGGACAGAATTCACCCCTCCACTTT. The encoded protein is CASRQGQNSPLHF.